Following are 10 T cell receptor beta chains from one sample sequenced in a study of blood T cell repertoires in COVID-19. Some clones are missing from TCRdb's copy, which holds only in-frame ones; the method was immunoSEQ multiplex PCR. The data hold more than 80,000 clones, with about 83% observed a single time. Sequenced material: peripheral blood. The origin of the receptors is an older woman with COVID-19, enrolled during active disease.

The rearrangement joins TRBV6-5 to TRBJ1-2; 8 bases line up with TRBD1. The ends lost 2 bases at V and 7 bases at J; junction bases unmatched: 9. From germline, CDR1 is MNHEY and CDR2 SVGAGI. The CDR3 runs 15 residues. The CDR3 nucleotides read TGTGCCAGCAGTTACGGCTCCAGGGGGCAGGGTGGCTACACCTTC. Amino acids: CASSYGSRGQGGYTF.

This chain links TRBV3-1 (or the pseudogene TRBV3-2) with TRBJ2-5, with TRBD2 matching 11 bases. From germline, CDR1 is LGHDT and CDR2 YNNKEL (reference sequence). V lost 5 bases, J lost 1 base, and 3 bases stayed unmatched. The CDR3 covers 15 residues. The CDR3: CASSGLAGLQETQYF. The CDR3 nucleotides are TGTGCCAGCAGCGGACTAGCGGGCCTCCAAGAGACCCAGTACTTC.

The chain uses TRBV27 and TRBJ1-3; D not certain. V lost 5 bases and J lost 2, with 16 bases in between. This CDR3 has 16 residues. The V gene's germline CDR1 is MNHEY and CDR2 SMNVEV (reference sequence). The CDR3 sequence: CASSTDQPRAGNTIYF. As DNA, the CDR3 is TGTGCCAGCAGTACGGACCAGCCGAGGGCTGGAAACACCATATATTTT.

The CDR3 region is CASSSQGGNQPQHF. The CDR3 DNA reads TGTGCCAGCAGTTCGCAGGGGGGAAATCAGCCCCAGCATTTT. The V call is TRBV28, the J call TRBJ1-5; 7 bases are a match to TRBD1. Trimming removed 4 bases from V and 4 bases from J; junction bases left unmatched: 4. Germline assignment: CDR1 MDHEN and CDR2 SYDVKM. The CDR3 is made up of 14 amino acids.

The rearrangement uses TRBV4-1 and TRBJ2-1, with D unclear. Trimming pared 1 base from V and 0 bases from J, leaving 7 bases between. CDR1 and CDR2 (germline): MGHRA, YSYEKL. This CDR3 contains 15 residues. The CDR3 DNA reads TGCGCCAGCAGCCAAGCTCTGAGCTCCTACAATGAGCAGTTCTTC. It encodes CASSQALSSYNEQFF.

The chain couples TRBV28 to TRBJ1-2; D is undetermined. This CDR3 contains 14 residues. CDR1 MDHEN and CDR2 SYDVKM come from the germline V gene. Trimming removed 5 bases from V and 4 bases from J, with 14 bases in between. CDR3 sequence: CASSPPGVFYGYTF. The CDR3 DNA reads TGTGCCAGCAGTCCCCCCGGGGTATTCTATGGCTACACCTTC.

This rearrangement joins TRBV12-1 to TRBJ2-1; the D call in the table, TRBD2, was not verified against the DNA. TRBV12-1 constitutes a pseudogene. This CDR3 is 17 amino acids long. This CDR3 is CASSLPLLESSYNEQFF. The CDR3 bases are TGTGCCAGCAGCTTGCCCTTGCTAGAAAGCTCCTACAATGAGCAGTTCTTC.

The V and J genes are TRBV21-1 and TRBJ1-5; the table's D call, TRBD1, was not checked against the DNA. TRBV21-1 is classified as a pseudogene. The CDR3 contains 14 residues. For the CDR3, the DNA is TGTGCCAGCAGCAATGAAGGTGACAGACAGCCCCAGCATTTT. Encoded protein: CASSNEGDRQPQHF.

A few counts support this clone. The V call is TRBV11-2, the J call TRBJ2-3; 8 positions agree with TRBD2. V lost 5 bases, J lost 9 bases, and 10 bases stayed unmatched. Germline CDR1 is SGHAT and CDR2 is FQNNGV. The CDR3 totals 14 residues. CDR3 in DNA: TGTGCCAGCAGCGGCGGGGGGAGTCGATCCACGCAGTATTTT. Translating it yields CASSGGGSRSTQYF.

The chain links TRBV18 to TRBJ1-1; TRBD1 aligns across 8 bases. Trimming took 3 bases from V and 4 from J; bases not matched to a gene: 4. The CDR3 sequence is 14 residues long. CDR1 and CDR2 (germline): KGHSH, LQKENI. The CDR3 region is CASSPTGGLTEAFF. The CDR3 DNA follows: TGTGCCAGCTCACCCACAGGGGGGCTCACTGAAGCTTTCTTT.